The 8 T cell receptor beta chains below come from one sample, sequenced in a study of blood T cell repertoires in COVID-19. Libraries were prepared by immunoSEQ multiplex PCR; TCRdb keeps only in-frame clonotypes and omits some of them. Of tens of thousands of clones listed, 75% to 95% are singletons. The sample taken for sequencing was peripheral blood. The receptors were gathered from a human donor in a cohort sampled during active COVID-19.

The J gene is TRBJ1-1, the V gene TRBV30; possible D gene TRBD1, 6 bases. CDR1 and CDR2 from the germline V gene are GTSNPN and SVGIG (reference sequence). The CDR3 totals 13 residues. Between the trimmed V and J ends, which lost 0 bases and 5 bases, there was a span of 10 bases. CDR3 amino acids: CAWSVGRGTEAFF. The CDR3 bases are TGTGCCTGGAGTGTGGGGAGGGGGACTGAAGCTTTCTTT.

The CDR3 sequence: CAIKKTGGRDASYEQYF. The CDR3 DNA reads TGTGCCATCAAAAAAACAGGGGGCCGGGATGCATCTTACGAGCAGTACTTC. The gene calls are TRBV10-3 and TRBJ2-7, with 9 bases aligning to TRBD1. V shed 7 bases, J shed 4 bases, and the junction held 17 bases outside the gene matches. This CDR3 has 17 amino acids. Germline V gene sequence: CDR1 ENHRY, CDR2 SYGVKD.

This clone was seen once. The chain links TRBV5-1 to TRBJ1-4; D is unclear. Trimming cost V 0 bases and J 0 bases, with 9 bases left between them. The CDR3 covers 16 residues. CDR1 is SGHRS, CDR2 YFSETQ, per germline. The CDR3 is CASSLGVVATNEKLFF. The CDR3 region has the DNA TGCGCCAGCAGCTTGGGAGTGGTTGCAACTAATGAAAAACTGTTTTTT.

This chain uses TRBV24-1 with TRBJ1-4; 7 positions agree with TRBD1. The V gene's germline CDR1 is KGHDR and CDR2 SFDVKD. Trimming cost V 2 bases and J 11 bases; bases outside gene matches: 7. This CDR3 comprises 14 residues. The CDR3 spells CATSDSRQGYKLFF. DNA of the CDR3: TGTGCCACCAGTGATTCCAGACAGGGTTATAAACTGTTTTTT.

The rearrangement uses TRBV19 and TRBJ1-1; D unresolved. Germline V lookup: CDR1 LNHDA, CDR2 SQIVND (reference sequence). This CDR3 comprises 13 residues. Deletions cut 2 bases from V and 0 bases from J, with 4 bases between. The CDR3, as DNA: TGTGCCAGTAGTATACTGTTGAACACTGAAGCTTTCTTT. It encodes CASSILLNTEAFF.

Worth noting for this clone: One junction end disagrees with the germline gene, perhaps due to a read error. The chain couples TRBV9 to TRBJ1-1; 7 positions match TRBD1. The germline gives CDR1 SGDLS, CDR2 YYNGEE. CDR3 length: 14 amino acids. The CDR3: CASSAETGPTGAFF. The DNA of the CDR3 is TGTGCCAGCAGCGCTGAGACAGGGCCAACTGGAGCTTTCTTT. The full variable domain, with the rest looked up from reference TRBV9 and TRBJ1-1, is DSGVTQTPKHLITATGQRVTLRCSPRSGDLSVYWYQQSLDQGLQFLIQYYNGEERAKGNILERFSAQQFPDLHSELNLSSLELGDSALYFCASSAETGPTGAFFGQGTRLTVV.

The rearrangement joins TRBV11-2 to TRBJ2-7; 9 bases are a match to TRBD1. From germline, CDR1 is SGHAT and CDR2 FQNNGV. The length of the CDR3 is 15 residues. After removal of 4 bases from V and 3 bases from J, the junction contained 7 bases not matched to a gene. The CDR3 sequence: CASSSYDRGIYEQYF. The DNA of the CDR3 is TGTGCCAGCAGCTCCTACGACAGGGGGATCTACGAGCAGTACTTC. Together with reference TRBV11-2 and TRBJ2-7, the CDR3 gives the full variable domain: EAGVAQSPRYKIIEKRQSVAFWCNPISGHATLYWYQQILGQGPKLLIQFQNNGVVDDSQLPKDRFSAERLKGVDSTLKIQPAKLEDSAVYLCASSSYDRGIYEQYFGPGTRLTVT.

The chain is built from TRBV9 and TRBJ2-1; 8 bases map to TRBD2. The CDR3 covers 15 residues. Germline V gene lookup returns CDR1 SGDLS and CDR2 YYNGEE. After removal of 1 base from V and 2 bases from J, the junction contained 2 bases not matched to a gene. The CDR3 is CASSVTGGAYNEQFF. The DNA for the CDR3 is TGTGCCAGCAGCGTAACCGGGGGGGCCTACAATGAGCAGTTCTTC.